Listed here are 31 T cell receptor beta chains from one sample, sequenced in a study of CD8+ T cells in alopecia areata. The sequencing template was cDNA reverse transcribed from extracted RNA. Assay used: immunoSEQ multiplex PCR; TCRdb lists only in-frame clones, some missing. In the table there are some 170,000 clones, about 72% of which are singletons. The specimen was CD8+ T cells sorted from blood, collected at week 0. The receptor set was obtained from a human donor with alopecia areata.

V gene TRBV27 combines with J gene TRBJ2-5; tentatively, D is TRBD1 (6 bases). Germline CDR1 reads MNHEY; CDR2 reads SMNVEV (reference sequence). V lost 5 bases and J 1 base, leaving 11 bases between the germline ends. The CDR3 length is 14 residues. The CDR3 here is CASSRGQSQETQYF. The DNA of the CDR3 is TGTGCCAGCAGTCGTGGACAGAGCCAAGAGACCCAGTACTTC.

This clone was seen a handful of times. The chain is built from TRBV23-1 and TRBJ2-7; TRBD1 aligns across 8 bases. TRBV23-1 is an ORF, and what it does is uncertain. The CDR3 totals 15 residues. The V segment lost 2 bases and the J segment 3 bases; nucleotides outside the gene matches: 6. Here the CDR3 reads CASSQRTGRNYEQYF. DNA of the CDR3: TGCGCCAGCAGTCAACGGACAGGGAGGAACTACGAGCAGTACTTC.

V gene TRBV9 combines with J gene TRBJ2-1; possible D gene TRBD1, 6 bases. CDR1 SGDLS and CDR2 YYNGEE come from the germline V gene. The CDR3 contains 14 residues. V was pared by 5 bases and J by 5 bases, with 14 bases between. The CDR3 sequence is CASREPRGNNEQFF. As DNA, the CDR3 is TGTGCCAGCAGAGAACCAAGGGGGAACAATGAGCAGTTCTTC.

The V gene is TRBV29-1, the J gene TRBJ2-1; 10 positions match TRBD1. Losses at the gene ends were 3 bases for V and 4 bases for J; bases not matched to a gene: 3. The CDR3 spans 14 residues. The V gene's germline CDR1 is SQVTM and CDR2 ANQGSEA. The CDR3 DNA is TGCAGCGTTGACGGGGACAGGGGATACAATGAGCAGTTCTTC. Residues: CSVDGDRGYNEQFF.

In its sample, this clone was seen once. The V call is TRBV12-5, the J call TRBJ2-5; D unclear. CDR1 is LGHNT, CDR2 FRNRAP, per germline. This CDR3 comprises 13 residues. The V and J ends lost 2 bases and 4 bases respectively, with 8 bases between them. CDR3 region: CASGLSMGETQYF. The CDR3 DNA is TGTGCTAGTGGTTTGAGCATGGGAGAGACCCAGTACTTC.

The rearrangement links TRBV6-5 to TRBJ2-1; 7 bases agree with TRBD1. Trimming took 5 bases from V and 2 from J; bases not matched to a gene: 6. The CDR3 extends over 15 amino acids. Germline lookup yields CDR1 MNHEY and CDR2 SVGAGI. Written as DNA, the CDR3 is TGTGCCAGCAGTCCGCAGGACAGGACCTACAATGAGCAGTTCTTC. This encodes CASSPQDRTYNEQFF.

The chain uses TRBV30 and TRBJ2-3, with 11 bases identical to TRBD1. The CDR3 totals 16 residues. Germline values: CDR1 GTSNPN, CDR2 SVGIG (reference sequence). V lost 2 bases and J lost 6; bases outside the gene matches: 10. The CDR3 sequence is CAWSYRDRGFSDTQYF. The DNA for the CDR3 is TGTGCCTGGAGTTACCGGGACAGGGGGTTTAGCGATACGCAGTATTTT.

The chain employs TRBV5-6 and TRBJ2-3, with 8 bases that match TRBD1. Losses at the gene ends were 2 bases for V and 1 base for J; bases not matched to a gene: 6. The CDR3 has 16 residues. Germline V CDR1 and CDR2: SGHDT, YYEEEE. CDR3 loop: CASSFGQGMGTDTQYF. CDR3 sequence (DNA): TGTGCCAGCAGCTTCGGACAGGGAATGGGCACAGATACGCAGTATTTT.

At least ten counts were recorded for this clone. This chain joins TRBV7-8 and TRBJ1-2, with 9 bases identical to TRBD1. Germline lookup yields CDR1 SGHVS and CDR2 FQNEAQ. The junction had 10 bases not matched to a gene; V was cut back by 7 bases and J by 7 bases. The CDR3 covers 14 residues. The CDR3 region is CASIDRGTALGYTF. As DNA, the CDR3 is TGTGCCAGCATTGACAGGGGGACTGCGCTTGGCTACACCTTC.

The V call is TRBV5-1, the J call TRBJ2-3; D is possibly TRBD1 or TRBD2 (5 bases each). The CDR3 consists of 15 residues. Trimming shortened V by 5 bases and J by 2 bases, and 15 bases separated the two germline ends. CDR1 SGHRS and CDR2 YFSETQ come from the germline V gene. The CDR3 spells CASRPDGDLTDTQYF. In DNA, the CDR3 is TGCGCCAGCAGACCGGATGGGGACCTCACAGATACGCAGTATTTT.

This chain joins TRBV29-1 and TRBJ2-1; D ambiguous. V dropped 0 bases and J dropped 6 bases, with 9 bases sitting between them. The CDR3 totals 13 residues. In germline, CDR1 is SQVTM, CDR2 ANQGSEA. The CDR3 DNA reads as TGCAGCGTTGAAGATCTCCGGTTCAATGAGCAGTTCTTC. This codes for CSVEDLRFNEQFF.

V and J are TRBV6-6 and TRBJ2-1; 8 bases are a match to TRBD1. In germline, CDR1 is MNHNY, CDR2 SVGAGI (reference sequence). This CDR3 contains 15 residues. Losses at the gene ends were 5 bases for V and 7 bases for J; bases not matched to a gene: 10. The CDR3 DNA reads TGTGCCAGCAGTGACTGGACAGGGATGGGTAATGAGCAGTTCTTC. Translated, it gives CASSDWTGMGNEQFF.

Written as DNA, the CDR3 is TGTGCCAGCAGCCAAATGGGGAGCTCCTACAATGAGCAGTTCTTC. It specifies CASSQMGSSYNEQFF. The chain recombines TRBV14 with TRBJ2-1, with D possibly matching TRBD2 (5 bases). Trimming left V 2 bases short and J 0 bases short, with 8 bases between. The CDR3 runs 15 residues. Germline lookup yields CDR1 SGHDN and CDR2 FVKESK. The variable domain in full, completed from reference TRBV14 and TRBJ2-1, reads EAGVTQFPSHSVIEKGQTVTLRCDPISGHDNLYWYRRVMGKEIKFLLHFVKESKQDESGMPNNRFLAERTGGTYSTLKVQPAELEDSGVYFCASSQMGSSYNEQFFGPGTRLTVL.

The CDR3 sequence is CASSSEITDTQYF. The CDR3, as DNA: TGTGCCAGCAGCTCCGAAATCACAGATACGCAGTATTTT. V and J are TRBV7-9 and TRBJ2-3; no definite D call. V was pared by 4 bases and J by 2 bases, with 7 bases between. CDR3 length: 13 amino acids. Looked up from germline, CDR1 is SEHNR and CDR2 is FQNEAQ (reference sequence).

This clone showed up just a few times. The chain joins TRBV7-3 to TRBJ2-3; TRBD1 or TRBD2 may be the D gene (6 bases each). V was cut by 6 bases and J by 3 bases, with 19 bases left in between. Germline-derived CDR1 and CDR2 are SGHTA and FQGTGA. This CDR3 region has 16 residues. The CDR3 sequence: CASSGVGGRSTDTQYF. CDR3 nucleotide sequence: TGTGCCAGCAGTGGAGTGGGGGGCCGTAGTACAGATACGCAGTATTTT.

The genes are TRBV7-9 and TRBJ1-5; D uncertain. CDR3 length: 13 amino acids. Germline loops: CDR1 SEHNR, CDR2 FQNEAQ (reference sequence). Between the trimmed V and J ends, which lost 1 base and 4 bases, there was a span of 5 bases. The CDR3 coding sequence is TGTGCCAGCAGCTTAGGCACGAATCAGCCCCAGCATTTT. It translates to CASSLGTNQPQHF.

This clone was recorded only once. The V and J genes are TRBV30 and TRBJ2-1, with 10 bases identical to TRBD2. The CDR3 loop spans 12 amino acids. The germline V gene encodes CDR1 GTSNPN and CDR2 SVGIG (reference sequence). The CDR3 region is CGGASGGYEQFF. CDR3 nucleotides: TGTGGCGGGGCTAGCGGGGGTTATGAGCAGTTCTTC.

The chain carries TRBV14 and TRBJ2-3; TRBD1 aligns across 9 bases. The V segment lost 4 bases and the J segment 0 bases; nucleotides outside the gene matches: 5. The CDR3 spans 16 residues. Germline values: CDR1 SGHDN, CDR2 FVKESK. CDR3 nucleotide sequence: TGTGCCAGCAGCCCGTGGACAGGGGTTAGCACAGATACGCAGTATTTT. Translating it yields CASSPWTGVSTDTQYF.

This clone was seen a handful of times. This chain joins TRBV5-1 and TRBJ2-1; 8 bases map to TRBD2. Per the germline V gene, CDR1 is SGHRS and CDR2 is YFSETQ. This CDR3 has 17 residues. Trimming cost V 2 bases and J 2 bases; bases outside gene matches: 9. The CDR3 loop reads CASSFQTSATAYNEQFF. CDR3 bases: TGCGCCAGCAGCTTCCAGACTAGCGCCACCGCCTACAATGAGCAGTTCTTC.

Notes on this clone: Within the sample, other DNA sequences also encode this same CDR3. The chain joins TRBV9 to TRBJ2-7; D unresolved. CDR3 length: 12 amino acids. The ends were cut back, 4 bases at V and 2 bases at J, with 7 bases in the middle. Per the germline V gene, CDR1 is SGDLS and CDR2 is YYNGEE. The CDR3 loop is CASSPRPYEQYF. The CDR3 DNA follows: TGTGCCAGCAGCCCAAGACCCTACGAGCAGTACTTC.

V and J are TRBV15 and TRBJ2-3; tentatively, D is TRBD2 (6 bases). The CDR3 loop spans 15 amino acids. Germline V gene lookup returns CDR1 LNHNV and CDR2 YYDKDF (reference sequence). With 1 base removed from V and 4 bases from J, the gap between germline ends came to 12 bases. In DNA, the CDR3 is TGTGCCACCAGCAGAGTCGGGGGTCCGGCAGATACGCAGTATTTT. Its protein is CATSRVGGPADTQYF.

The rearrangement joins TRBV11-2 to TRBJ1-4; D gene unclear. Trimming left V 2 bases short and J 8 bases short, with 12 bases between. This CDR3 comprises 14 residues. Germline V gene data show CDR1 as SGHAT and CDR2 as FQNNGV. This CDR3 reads CASSLTQHREKLFF. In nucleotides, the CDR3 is TGTGCCAGCAGCTTAACGCAGCACCGGGAAAAACTGTTTTTT.

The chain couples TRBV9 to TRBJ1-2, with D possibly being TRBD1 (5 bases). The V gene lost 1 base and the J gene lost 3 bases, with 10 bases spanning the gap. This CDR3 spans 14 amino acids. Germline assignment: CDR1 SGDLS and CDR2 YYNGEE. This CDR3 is CASSVKGLDYGYTF. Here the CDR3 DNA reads TGTGCCAGCAGCGTAAAGGGGTTGGACTATGGCTACACCTTC. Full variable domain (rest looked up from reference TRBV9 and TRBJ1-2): DSGVTQTPKHLITATGQRVTLRCSPRSGDLSVYWYQQSLDQGLQFLIQYYNGEERAKGNILERFSAQQFPDLHSELNLSSLELGDSALYFCASSVKGLDYGYTFGSGTRLTVV.

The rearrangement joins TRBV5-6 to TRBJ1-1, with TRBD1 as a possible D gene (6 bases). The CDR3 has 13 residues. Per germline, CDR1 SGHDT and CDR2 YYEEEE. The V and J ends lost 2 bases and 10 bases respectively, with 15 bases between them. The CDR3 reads CASSLGRGAGAFF. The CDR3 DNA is TGTGCCAGCAGCTTAGGACGGGGGGCCGGAGCTTTCTTT.

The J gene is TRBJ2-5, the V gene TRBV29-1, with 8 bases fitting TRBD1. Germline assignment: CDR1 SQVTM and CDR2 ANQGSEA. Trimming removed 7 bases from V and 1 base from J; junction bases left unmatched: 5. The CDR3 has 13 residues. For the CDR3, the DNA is TGCAGCGGCGAGGACAGGGCCCAAGAGACCCAGTACTTC. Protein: CSGEDRAQETQYF. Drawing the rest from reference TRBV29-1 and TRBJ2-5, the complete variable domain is SAVISQKPSRDICQRGTSLTIQCQVDSQVTMMFWYRQQPGQSLTLIATANQGSEATYESGFVIDKFPISRPNLTFSTLTVSNMSPEDSSIYLCSGEDRAQETQYFGPGTRLLVL.

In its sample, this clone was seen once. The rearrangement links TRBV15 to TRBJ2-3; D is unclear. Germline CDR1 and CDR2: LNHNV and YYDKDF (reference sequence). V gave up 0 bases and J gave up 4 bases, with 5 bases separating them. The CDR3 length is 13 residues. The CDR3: CATSRDRPDTQYF. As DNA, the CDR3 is TGTGCCACCAGCAGAGATCGGCCAGATACGCAGTATTTT.

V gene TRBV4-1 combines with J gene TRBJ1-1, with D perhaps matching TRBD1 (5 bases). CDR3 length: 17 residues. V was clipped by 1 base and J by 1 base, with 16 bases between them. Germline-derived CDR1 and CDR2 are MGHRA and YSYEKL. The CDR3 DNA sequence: TGCGCCAGCAGCCAAGGCCCGATCTGGACACCGAACACTGAAGCTTTCTTT. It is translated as CASSQGPIWTPNTEAFF.

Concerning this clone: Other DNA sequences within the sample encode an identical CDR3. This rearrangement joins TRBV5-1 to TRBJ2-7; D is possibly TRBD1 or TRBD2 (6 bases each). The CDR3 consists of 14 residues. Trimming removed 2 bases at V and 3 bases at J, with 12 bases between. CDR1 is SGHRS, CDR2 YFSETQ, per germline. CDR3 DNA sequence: TGCGCCAGCAGCTTAGGCAGGGGAGGCTACGAGCAGTACTTC. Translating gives CASSLGRGGYEQYF.

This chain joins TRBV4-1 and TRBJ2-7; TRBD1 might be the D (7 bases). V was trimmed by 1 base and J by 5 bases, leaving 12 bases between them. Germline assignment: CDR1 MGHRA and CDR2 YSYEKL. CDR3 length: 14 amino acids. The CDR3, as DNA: TGCGCCAGCAGCCAAGTGGAGGGGGCCGACGAGCAGTACTTC. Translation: CASSQVEGADEQYF.

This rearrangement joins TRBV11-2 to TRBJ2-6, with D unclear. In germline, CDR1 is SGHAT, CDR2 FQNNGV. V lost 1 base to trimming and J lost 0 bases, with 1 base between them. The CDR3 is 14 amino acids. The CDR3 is CASSLGSGANVLTF. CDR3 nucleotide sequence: TGTGCCAGCAGCTTAGGCTCTGGGGCCAACGTCCTGACTTTC.

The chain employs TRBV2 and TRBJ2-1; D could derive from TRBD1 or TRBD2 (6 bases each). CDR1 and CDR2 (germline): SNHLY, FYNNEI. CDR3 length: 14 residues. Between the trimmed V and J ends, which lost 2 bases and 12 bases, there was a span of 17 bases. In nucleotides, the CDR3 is TGTGCCAGCAGTGAACCGACGGAGGGGGTGGTGCAGTTCTTC. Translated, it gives CASSEPTEGVVQFF.